This T cell receptor beta chain was documented in a study of blood T cell repertoires in COVID-19. Sequencing was performed with immunoSEQ multiplex PCR; in TCRdb, only in-frame clones are kept and a portion is missing. This sample has a few hundred thousand clones; 75% to 90% occur once, and the top ten carry less than 2.5%. After removal of 1 base from V and 9 bases from J, the junction contained 5 bases not matched to a gene. The CDR3 is 14 amino acids. Per the germline V gene, CDR1 is SGHTA and CDR2 is FQGTGA. The source material was peripheral blood. The rearrangement joins TRBV7-3 to TRBJ2-1; 8 nucleotides align to TRBD2. The sequence derives from a man in his forties or fifties with acute or convalescent COVID-19. CDR3 nucleotides: TGTGCCAGCAGCTTAAACGGGGGGGCCAGTGAGCAGTTCTTC. Its protein is CASSLNGGASEQFF.